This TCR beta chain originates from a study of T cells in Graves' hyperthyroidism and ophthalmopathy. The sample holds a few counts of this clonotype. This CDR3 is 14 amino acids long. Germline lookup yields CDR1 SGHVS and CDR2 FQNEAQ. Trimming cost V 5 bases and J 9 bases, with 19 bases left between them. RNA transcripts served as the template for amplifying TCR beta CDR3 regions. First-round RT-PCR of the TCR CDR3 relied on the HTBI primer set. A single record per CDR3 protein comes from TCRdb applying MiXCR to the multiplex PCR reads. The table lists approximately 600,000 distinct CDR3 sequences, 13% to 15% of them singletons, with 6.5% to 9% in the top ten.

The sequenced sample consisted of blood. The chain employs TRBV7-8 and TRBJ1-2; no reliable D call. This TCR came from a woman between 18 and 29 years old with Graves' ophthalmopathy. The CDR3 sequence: CASSPPGMKRSYTF. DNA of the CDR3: TGTGCCAGCAGCCCCCCCGGGATGAAGAGGAGCTACACCTTC.